This T cell receptor (beta chain) was found in a study of Graves' ophthalmopathy and Graves' hyperthyroidism. Germline V gene sequence: CDR1 SGDLS, CDR2 YYNGEE. The CDR3 is 15 residues long. Trimming removed 5 bases from V and 3 bases from J, with 15 bases in between. RNA transcripts were the template, and TCR beta CDR3 regions were amplified from them. HTBI primers were used in a first-round RT-PCR, which preceded a second-round multiplex PCR. TCRdb re-analysed the multiplex PCR reads in MiXCR, keeping a single row per CDR3 protein. Of 350,000 to 400,000 distinct CDR3 sequences in the sample, 18% are singletons; the top ten hold about 1.6%. This clonotype was counted at least ten times.

V usage is TRBV9 and J usage is TRBJ1-5; possibly TRBD1 for D (5 bases). This TCR derives from a young woman with Graves' ophthalmopathy. The sample consisted of peripheral blood. The DNA of the CDR3 is TGTGCCAGCAGTTATCAGGGAGCCCTCAATCAGCCCCAGCATTTT. This encodes CASSYQGALNQPQHF.